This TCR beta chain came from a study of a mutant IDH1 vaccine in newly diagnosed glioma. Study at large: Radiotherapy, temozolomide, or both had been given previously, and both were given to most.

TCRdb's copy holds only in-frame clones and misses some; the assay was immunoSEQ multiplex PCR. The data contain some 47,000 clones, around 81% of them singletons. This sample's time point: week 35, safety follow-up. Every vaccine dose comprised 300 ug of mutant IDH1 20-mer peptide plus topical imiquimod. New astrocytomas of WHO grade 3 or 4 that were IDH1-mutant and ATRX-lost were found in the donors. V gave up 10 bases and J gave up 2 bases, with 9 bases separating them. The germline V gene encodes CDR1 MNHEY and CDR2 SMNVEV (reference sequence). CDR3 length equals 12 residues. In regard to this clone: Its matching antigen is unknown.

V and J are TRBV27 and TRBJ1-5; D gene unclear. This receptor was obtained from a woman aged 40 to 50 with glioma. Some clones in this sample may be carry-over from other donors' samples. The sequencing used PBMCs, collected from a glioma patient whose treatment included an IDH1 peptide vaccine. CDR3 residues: CATGGGNQPQHF. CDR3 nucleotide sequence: TGTGCCACCGGCGGGGGCAATCAGCCCCAGCATTTT.